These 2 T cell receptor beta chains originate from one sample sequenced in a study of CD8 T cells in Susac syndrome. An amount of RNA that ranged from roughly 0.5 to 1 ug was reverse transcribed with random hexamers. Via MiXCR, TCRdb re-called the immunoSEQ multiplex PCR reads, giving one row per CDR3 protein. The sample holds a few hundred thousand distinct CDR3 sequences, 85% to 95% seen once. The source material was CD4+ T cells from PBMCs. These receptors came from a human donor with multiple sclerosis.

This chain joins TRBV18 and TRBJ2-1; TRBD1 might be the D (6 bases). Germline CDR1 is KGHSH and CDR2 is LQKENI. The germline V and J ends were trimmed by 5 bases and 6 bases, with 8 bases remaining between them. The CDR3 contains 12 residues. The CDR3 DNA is TGTGCCAGCTCATCGGACAGCAATGAGCAGTTCTTC. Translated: CASSSDSNEQFF.

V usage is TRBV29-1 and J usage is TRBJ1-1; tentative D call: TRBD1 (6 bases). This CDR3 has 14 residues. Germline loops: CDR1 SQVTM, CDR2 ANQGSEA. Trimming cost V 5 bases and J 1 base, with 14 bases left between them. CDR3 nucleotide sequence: TGCAGCGTTTGGCAGGGGTTGGCGAACACTGAAGCTTTCTTT. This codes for CSVWQGLANTEAFF.